This paragraph covers one T cell receptor (beta chain) sequence. Its antigen is undetermined. The source of the sample is a study of T cell responses to AZD1222 COVID-19 vaccine. This CDR3 contains 15 residues. Germline V CDR1 and CDR2: MNHEY, SMNVEV (reference sequence). With 6 bases removed from V and 4 bases from J, the gap between germline ends came to 18 bases. The table came from immunoSEQ multiplex PCR; TCRdb's copy has only in-frame clones and leaves some out. The repertoire holds about 60,000 clones, with around 85% as singletons. Study outcomes and limitations: Repertoires were obtained only post-peak T cell response. Two doses of AZD1222 preceded a rise in Spike-specific TCR breadth and depth. Females made up more of the donors, who were largely white British, and clonal diversity may have come out too low.

This material consisted of peripheral blood, taken on day 0 of AZD1222 vaccination. The V gene is TRBV27, the J gene TRBJ2-5; D may be TRBD1 or TRBD2 (5 bases each). The receptor's source is an adult in good health. CDR3 sequence: CASRRAGLGSETQYF. The CDR3 DNA is TGTGCCAGCAGGCGGGCAGGGTTGGGGTCAGAGACCCAGTACTTC.